This TCR beta chain came from a study of T cells in Graves' hyperthyroidism and ophthalmopathy. The CDR3 is 16 amino acids. Trimming cost V 3 bases and J 5 bases; bases outside gene matches: 8. Germline values: CDR1 SGDLS, CDR2 YYNGEE. RNA transcripts provided the source from which TCR beta CDR3 regions were amplified. First-round RT-PCR targeting the TCR CDR3 was performed with the HTBI primer set. One entry per CDR3 protein, called by TCRdb with MiXCR from the multiplex PCR reads. The data contain hundreds of thousands of distinct CDR3 sequences, about a third of them seen just once; the ten biggest clones take up approximately 31%. In this sample, this clonotype turned up a few times.

The receptor's source is a woman in her 40s with Graves' hyperthyroidism. This chain uses TRBV9 with TRBJ2-2; the match to TRBD1 covers 9 bases. Sequencing was performed on blood. CDR3 sequence reads: CASSASRDRVTGELFF. In DNA, the CDR3 is TGTGCCAGCAGCGCTAGCAGGGACAGGGTTACCGGGGAGCTGTTTTTT. Combining the CDR3 with reference TRBV9 and TRBJ2-2 gives the whole variable domain DSGVTQTPKHLITATGQRVTLRCSPRSGDLSVYWYQQSLDQGLQFLIQYYNGEERAKGNILERFSAQQFPDLHSELNLSSLELGDSALYFCASSASRDRVTGELFFGEGSRLTVL.